One and the same sample provided the 32 T cell receptor beta chains below, sequenced in a study of CXCR3-negative and CXCR3-positive naive CD8 T cells. These receptors are not linked to any known antigen. Study-level results: When CXCR3-positive naive cells were set against CXCR3-negative naive cells, the former had more hydrophobic TRB CDR3s.

TRB cDNA was prepared as libraries by UMI-labeled 5' RACE. For each CDR3 protein, TCRdb gives one entry from its re-call of the 5' RACE reads, without DNA. The sample includes about 92,000 distinct CDR3 sequences. What was sequenced was naive CXCR3+ CD8+ T cells from blood. Noted subset: CD45RO-CCR7+CD27+CD95- naive CD8+ T cells expressing CXCR3 (TNR3+). Source of these receptors: a human donor in good health. Some clones in this sample may be carry-over from other donors' samples.

The chain couples TRBV7-6 to TRBJ2-1; TCRdb selects TRBD2, and the lack of DNA leaves this call unchecked. Germline lookup yields CDR1 SGHVS and CDR2 FNYEAQ. This CDR3 region has 12 residues. CDR3 amino acids: CASSLQGREQFF.

The rearrangement uses TRBV2 and TRBJ2-1. The CDR3 runs to 14 residues. Germline V gene sequence: CDR1 SNHLY, CDR2 FYNNEI. The CDR3 sequence: CASSEAFSYNEQFF. Full variable domain (remainder filled in from reference TRBV2 and TRBJ2-1): EPEVTQTPSHQVTQMGQEVILRCVPISNHLYFYWYRQILGQKVEFLVSFYNNEISEKSEIFDDQFSVERPDGSNFTLKIRSTKLEDSAMYFCASSEAFSYNEQFFGPGTRLTVL.

This chain connects TRBV28 to TRBJ2-3. Germline V lookup: CDR1 MDHEN, CDR2 SYDVKM. The CDR3 is 12 amino acids. CDR3 sequence reads: CASSFTEDTQYF.

The chain is built from TRBV14 and TRBJ2-3; there is no DNA to check the TCRdb D call of TRBD1. Per the germline V gene, CDR1 is SGHDN and CDR2 is FVKESK. The CDR3 has 14 residues. CDR3 amino acids: CASSQGEGGDTQYF.

The rearrangement links TRBV10-3 to TRBJ2-7; the D call of TRBD1 rests on TCRdb alone, since no DNA is present to check it. This CDR3 contains 12 residues. Germline V gene lookup returns CDR1 ENHRY and CDR2 SYGVKD. The CDR3 spells CAGKTVAYEQYF.

The chain combines TRBV6-6 with TRBJ1-2; TCRdb returns TRBD1, unconfirmable since there is no DNA. The CDR3 loop spans 13 amino acids. Germline CDR1 reads MNHNY; CDR2 reads SVGAGI (reference sequence). CDR3 region: CASNGQGYYGYTF.

The chain carries TRBV7-8 and TRBJ2-3; the D gene TCRdb calls, TRBD2, cannot be checked with no DNA. The CDR3 consists of 19 residues. Germline CDR1 is SGHVS and CDR2 is FQNEAQ. CDR3: CASSLGLVLAGGRTDTQYF.

V and J are TRBV11-3 and TRBJ1-2. The CDR3 is made up of 17 amino acids. Per germline, CDR1 SGHNT and CDR2 YENEEA. The CDR3 sequence: CASSLDRAGRSPYGYTF.

V usage is TRBV5-1 and J usage is TRBJ2-1; TCRdb's D gene call, TRBD1, goes unchecked for lack of DNA. From germline, CDR1 is SGHRS and CDR2 YFSETQ. This CDR3 region has 17 residues. The CDR3 loop is CASSPTLTRVGGNEQFF.

V and J are TRBV6-5 and TRBJ2-7. Per germline, CDR1 MNHEY and CDR2 SVGAGI. The length of the CDR3 is 13 residues. This CDR3 is CASSPDTAYEQYF.

This chain joins TRBV29-1 and TRBJ2-3. Germline lookup yields CDR1 SQVTM and CDR2 ANQGSEA. There are 15 residues in the CDR3. The CDR3 spells CSVEARPTSTDTQYF.

The chain uses TRBV29-1 and TRBJ2-7; TCRdb reports TRBD1, a call that lacks DNA to check it against. This CDR3 has 15 amino acids. Germline V gene data show CDR1 as SQVTM and CDR2 as ANQGSEA. CDR3 sequence: CSVEDGGESSYEQYF.

The J gene is TRBJ2-7, the V gene TRBV7-8. Per the germline V gene, CDR1 is SGHVS and CDR2 is FQNEAQ. This CDR3 region has 12 residues. The CDR3 sequence: CASSTKTYEQYF.

This chain joins TRBV11-2 and TRBJ2-1; TCRdb names TRBD2, which stays unverified in the absence of DNA. CDR3 size: 17 residues. The germline CDR1 and CDR2 sequences are SGHAT and FQNNGV. CDR3 region: CASSFNTGTRDYNEQFF.

The rearrangement uses TRBV6-5 and TRBJ1-1; TCRdb calls TRBD1, which cannot be checked without DNA. CDR1 is MNHEY, CDR2 SVGAGI, per germline. CDR3 length: 17 amino acids. This CDR3 reads CASSYSPLGTGRTEAFF.

V gene TRBV7-9 combines with J gene TRBJ2-1. Germline loops: CDR1 SEHNR, CDR2 FQNEAQ (reference sequence). The CDR3 is 15 residues long. The CDR3 sequence: CASSPTGSPYNEQFF.

V gene TRBV28 combines with J gene TRBJ2-7; TCRdb calls TRBD1, which cannot be checked without DNA. Germline V gene sequence: CDR1 MDHEN, CDR2 SYDVKM. The CDR3 runs 13 residues. The CDR3: CASSDGTDYEQYF.

The chain carries TRBV20-1 and TRBJ2-3; TCRdb's D call of TRBD2 is untestable without DNA. CDR3 length: 17 amino acids. Germline CDR1 and CDR2: DFQATT and SNEGSKA (reference sequence). CDR3 sequence reads: CSASRLAGGPSTDTQYF.

This sequence joins TRBV19 and TRBJ1-1; TCRdb's D call of TRBD1 is untestable without DNA. This CDR3 is built from 14 residues. Germline V gene sequence: CDR1 LNHDA, CDR2 SQIVND (reference sequence). CDR3 loop: CASRRQGPNTEAFF.

The V call is TRBV2, the J call TRBJ2-7; absent DNA, TCRdb's TRBD1 call cannot be checked. Germline V gene sequence: CDR1 SNHLY, CDR2 FYNNEI. The CDR3 is 13 residues long. This CDR3 is CASSEEGTHEQYF.

V usage is TRBV6-2 or TRBV6-3 and J usage is TRBJ2-7; absent DNA, TCRdb's TRBD1 call cannot be checked. This CDR3 region has 15 residues. Germline CDR1 and CDR2: MNHEY and SVGEGT. This CDR3 is CASSTPMITVHEQYF.

The V call is TRBV29-1, the J call TRBJ2-7; there is no DNA to check the TCRdb D call of TRBD1. Per the germline V gene, CDR1 is SQVTM and CDR2 is ANQGSEA. CDR3 length: 13 amino acids. The CDR3 loop is CSVAQGSISEQYF.

The chain links TRBV27 to TRBJ1-1. CDR1 and CDR2 from the germline V gene are MNHEY and SMNVEV (reference sequence). The CDR3 sequence is 15 residues long. The CDR3 protein is CASSLRGGGNTEAFF.

The chain uses TRBV15 and TRBJ2-7. Germline V lookup: CDR1 LNHNV, CDR2 YYDKDF (reference sequence). The length of the CDR3 is 12 residues. CDR3 sequence: CATSRDLGEQYF.

The V call is TRBV18, the J call TRBJ2-1. This CDR3 is built from 14 residues. The V gene's germline CDR1 is KGHSH and CDR2 LQKENI. The CDR3 loop reads CASSPEFRYNEQFF.

The chain uses TRBV29-1 and TRBJ2-3; TCRdb lists TRBD1, though no DNA is available to test this call. The germline V gene has CDR1 SQVTM and CDR2 ANQGSEA. This CDR3 region has 14 residues. This CDR3 reads CSVVLAGRGDTQYF.

The gene calls are TRBV15 and TRBJ2-7; with no DNA, the TCRdb D assignment of TRBD1 cannot be verified. CDR1 is LNHNV and CDR2 is YYDKDF in the germline V gene (reference sequence). CDR3 length equals 16 residues. The CDR3 protein is CATSRDRVQGWNEQYF.

The V and J genes are TRBV7-9 and TRBJ1-1; as DNA is missing, the TRBD1 call by TCRdb cannot be tested. CDR1 and CDR2 (germline): SEHNR, FQNEAQ (reference sequence). The CDR3 length is 15 residues. This CDR3 reads CASSSHKGAGTEAFF. Full variable domain (remainder filled in from reference TRBV7-9 and TRBJ1-1): DTGVSQNPRHKITKRGQNVTFRCDPISEHNRLYWYRQTLGQGPEFLTYFQNEAQLEKSRLLSDRFSAERPKGSFSTLEIQRTEQGDSAMYLCASSSHKGAGTEAFFGQGTRLTVV.

V is TRBV2 and J is TRBJ2-1; the TCRdb call, TRBD2, lacks DNA for checking. Germline V gene data show CDR1 as SNHLY and CDR2 as FYNNEI. This CDR3 has 15 amino acids. CDR3 loop: CASSLEDSNYNEQFF.

The gene calls are TRBV12-3 or TRBV12-4 and TRBJ1-1. The CDR3 runs to 15 residues. CDR3 sequence reads: CASSLGGNQNTEAFF.

The chain couples TRBV18 to TRBJ2-1; the D gene TCRdb calls, TRBD2, cannot be checked with no DNA. Germline V lookup: CDR1 KGHSH, CDR2 LQKENI. CDR3 size: 16 residues. The CDR3 loop reads CASSHNSGSYDNEQFF. The full variable domain, completed using reference TRBV18 and TRBJ2-1, is NAGVMQNPRHLVRRRGQEARLRCSPMKGHSHVYWYRQLPEEGLKFMVYLQKENIIDESGMPKERFSAEFPKEGPSILRIQQVVRGDSAAYFCASSHNSGSYDNEQFFGPGTRLTVL.

The rearrangement uses TRBV7-6 and TRBJ2-7; lacking DNA, the TRBD2 call made by TCRdb goes unchecked. CDR3 length equals 12 residues. Per the germline V gene, CDR1 is SGHVS and CDR2 is FNYEAQ. CDR3 in amino acids: CASSLGGGQQYF.